Following are 28 T cell receptor beta chains from one sample sequenced in a study of cytomegalovirus exposure and HLA in healthy donors. The PCR had 60 Vbeta and 13 Jbeta primers. Using immunoSEQ multiplex PCR, the repertoire was profiled, and TCRdb retains in-frame clones only, with some absent. In the table there are around 130,000 clones, around 78% of which are singletons. The sequenced material came from PBMCs. Receptor source: a woman aged 18-29 years in good health and CMV-seronegative.

The V gene is TRBV7-9, the J gene TRBJ1-3; 8 bases align to TRBD1. J gave up 0 bases and V 5 bases, and 6 bases lay outside the gene matches. The CDR3 runs 16 residues. Germline values: CDR1 SEHNR, CDR2 FQNEAQ (reference sequence). The CDR3 reads CASSLPRGRSGNTIYF. The DNA of the CDR3 is TGTGCCAGCAGCCTTCCCAGGGGGCGCTCTGGAAACACCATATATTTT.

The J gene is TRBJ2-4, the V gene TRBV6-1; D is perhaps TRBD1 (6 bases). Trimming shortened V by 1 base and J by 7 bases, and 11 bases separated the two germline ends. The CDR3 contains 14 residues. Germline assignment: CDR1 MNHNS and CDR2 SASEGT. The CDR3 loop is CASSEGTGSNIQYF. The CDR3 DNA sequence: TGTGCCAGCAGTGAAGGAACAGGGTCGAACATTCAGTACTTC.

The rearrangement links TRBV30 to TRBJ2-1, with 11 bases that match TRBD2. This CDR3 is built from 17 residues. In germline, CDR1 is GTSNPN, CDR2 SVGIG (reference sequence). The V gene end was trimmed by 3 bases and the J gene end by 3 bases; junction bases not matched to a gene: 10. The CDR3, as DNA: TGTGCCTGGAGGAAGCCGGGACTAGCGGCAGACTACAATGAGCAGTTCTTC. This codes for CAWRKPGLAADYNEQFF.

Only a few counts were recorded for this clone. This chain connects TRBV6-4 to TRBJ1-4, with a tentative D call TRBD1 (6 bases). From germline, CDR1 is MRHNA and CDR2 SNTAGT. This CDR3 region has 15 residues. V was clipped by 4 bases and J by 8 bases, with 17 bases between them. In DNA form, the CDR3 reads TGTGCCAGCAGTGCCCTTGAGGGGGAGGGGGAAAAACTGTTTTTT. Translation gives CASSALEGEGEKLFF.

J is TRBJ2-7 and V is TRBV5-4; 13 bases match TRBD2. Trimming took 0 bases from V and 2 from J; bases not matched to a gene: 2. Per germline, CDR1 SGHNT and CDR2 YYREEE (reference sequence). The CDR3 sequence is 16 residues long. The CDR3 loop is CASSLAGTSGTYEQYF. The CDR3 nucleotides are TGTGCCAGCAGCTTGGCCGGGACTAGCGGGACCTACGAGCAGTACTTC.

This rearrangement joins TRBV4-1 to TRBJ2-1; D remains ambiguous. CDR3 length: 16 amino acids. CDR1 is MGHRA and CDR2 is YSYEKL in the germline V gene. With 3 bases removed from V and 0 bases from J, the gap between germline ends came to 12 bases. CDR3 in amino acids: CASSQIDILSYNEQFF. The DNA for the CDR3 is TGCGCCAGCAGCCAGATAGACATTCTCTCCTACAATGAGCAGTTCTTC.

The chain links TRBV4-1 to TRBJ1-1; possible D gene TRBD1, 5 bases. CDR3 length: 20 amino acids. With 4 bases removed from V and 0 bases from J, the gap between germline ends came to 27 bases. Germline CDR1 reads MGHRA; CDR2 reads YSYEKL. As DNA, the CDR3 is TGCGCCAGCAGCCCCCTACTTTCGGGCCGGGGGATATCCTTGAACACTGAAGCTTTCTTT. Its protein product is CASSPLLSGRGISLNTEAFF.

This clone came up a few times. J is TRBJ2-7 and V is TRBV6-1, with D possibly matching TRBD2 (5 bases). The germline V gene has CDR1 MNHNS and CDR2 SASEGT. Trimming took 6 bases from V and 6 from J, leaving 18 bases between them. This CDR3 is 14 amino acids long. The CDR3 reads CASSWSAGSGEQYF. As DNA, the CDR3 is TGTGCCAGCAGCTGGTCGGCGGGTTCGGGCGAGCAGTACTTC.

This sequence joins TRBV7-2 and TRBJ2-3, with a weak D call TRBD1 (6 bases). This CDR3 has 14 amino acids. The V and J ends lost 7 bases and 0 bases respectively, with 11 bases between them. CDR1 is SGHTA, CDR2 FQGNSA, per germline. The CDR3 nucleotides read TGTGCCAGCACCCGTCAGGGGAGCACAGATACGCAGTATTTT. Translation gives CASTRQGSTDTQYF.

The chain uses TRBV27 and TRBJ1-2; no clear D gene. This CDR3 spans 13 amino acids. CDR1 and CDR2 from the germline V gene are MNHEY and SMNVEV (reference sequence). With 3 bases removed from V and 8 bases from J, the gap between germline ends came to 13 bases. In DNA, the CDR3 is TGTGCCAGCAGTTTCCCCGACGGGAGGGGCTACACCTTC. Translation gives CASSFPDGRGYTF.

Remarks on this clone: Different DNA sequences within this sample yield the same CDR3. The chain carries TRBV14 and TRBJ2-1; a weak D match, TRBD1 (6 bases). With 4 bases removed from V and 1 base from J, the gap between germline ends came to 11 bases. Germline CDR1 is SGHDN and CDR2 is FVKESK. The length of the CDR3 is 15 residues. The CDR3 is CASSLLGGSYNEQFF. The DNA of the CDR3 is TGTGCCAGCAGCCTCTTAGGGGGTTCCTACAATGAGCAGTTCTTC.

The genes are TRBV5-1 and TRBJ1-2, with TRBD1 matching 9 bases. Germline assignment: CDR1 SGHRS and CDR2 YFSETQ. J lost 8 bases, V lost 0 bases, and 8 bases had no gene match. The CDR3 spans 15 residues. DNA for the CDR3: TGCGCCAGCAGCTTGGGGGGACAGGGCTCTGACGGCTACACCTTC. Its protein is CASSLGGQGSDGYTF.

V and J are TRBV30 and TRBJ2-3; 11 bases fit TRBD1. This CDR3 spans 17 amino acids. Germline-derived CDR1 and CDR2 are GTSNPN and SVGIG (reference sequence). With V trimmed by 2 bases and J by 5 bases, 12 bases remained unmatched. In DNA, the CDR3 is TGTGCCTGGAGTTCTTCCGTCCGGGACAGGGGGAGAGATACGCAGTATTTT. This codes for CAWSSSVRDRGRDTQYF.

V and J are TRBV5-4 and TRBJ2-1, with a tentative D call TRBD2 (5 bases). CDR1 is SGHNT, CDR2 YYREEE, per germline (reference sequence). The CDR3 runs 15 residues. The V and J ends lost 0 bases and 1 base respectively, with 8 bases between them. CDR3 protein: CASSLGAVSYNEQFF. The DNA of the CDR3 is TGTGCCAGCAGCTTGGGAGCGGTGTCCTACAATGAGCAGTTCTTC.

The chain joins TRBV7-2 to TRBJ1-3; the D is unclear. The CDR3 totals 12 residues. Trimming took off 2 bases at V and 3 bases at J, with 2 bases between the two ends. Germline lookup yields CDR1 SGHTA and CDR2 FQGNSA. The CDR3 is CASSLYGNTIYF. CDR3 nucleotide sequence: TGTGCCAGCAGCTTATATGGAAACACCATATATTTT.

V gene TRBV6-5 combines with J gene TRBJ2-1; 11 nucleotides align to TRBD2. The CDR3 covers 15 residues. V shed 2 bases, J shed 9 bases, and the junction held 6 bases outside the gene matches. CDR1 MNHEY and CDR2 SVGAGI come from the germline V gene. The CDR3 sequence is CASSYSTSGRGEQFF. The CDR3, as DNA: TGTGCCAGCAGTTACAGTACTAGCGGGAGAGGTGAGCAGTTCTTC.

J is TRBJ2-5 and V is TRBV4-2, with D possibly TRBD2 on 5 matching bases. Germline-derived CDR1 and CDR2 are LGHNA and YNFKEQ. This CDR3 comprises 17 residues. V lost 1 base and J 4 bases, leaving 19 bases between the germline ends. The CDR3 DNA follows: TGTGCCAGCAGCCAAGGACGAGGGCCAAAAGGAGTAGAGACCCAGTACTTC. Translated: CASSQGRGPKGVETQYF.

V is TRBV6-5 and J is TRBJ2-7; 8 bases map to TRBD1. The V gene's germline CDR1 is MNHEY and CDR2 SVGAGI. CDR3 size: 14 residues. J lost 1 base, V lost 5 bases, and 4 bases had no gene match. The DNA of the CDR3 is TGTGCCAGCAGTCCGGACAGGGTTTCCTACGAGCAGTACTTC. Translation: CASSPDRVSYEQYF.

The chain recombines TRBV6-5 with TRBJ2-2; D unresolved. There are 12 residues in the CDR3. Germline CDR1 MNHEY, CDR2 SVGAGI. V dropped 6 bases and J dropped 5 bases, with 7 bases sitting between them. CDR3 in DNA: TGTGCCAGCAGCTCGGAGACCGGGGAGCTGTTTTTT. This gives the protein CASSSETGELFF.

The chain employs TRBV5-1 and TRBJ1-1; D gene unclear. This CDR3 contains 15 residues. The V end lost 0 bases, the J end lost 0 bases, and 9 bases lay between the germline ends. CDR1 and CDR2 from the germline V gene are SGHRS and YFSETQ. The CDR3 sequence: CASSLGRQMNTEAFF. The CDR3 DNA reads as TGCGCCAGCAGCTTGGGCAGACAAATGAACACTGAAGCTTTCTTT.

This clone was found a few times. DNA of the CDR3: TGCAGCGTTGAAGAAGGGACAGCCGTAGTGAAGCAGTACTTC. This encodes CSVEEGTAVVKQYF. V and J are TRBV29-1 and TRBJ2-7; 7 bases map to TRBD1. The junction had 10 bases not matched to a gene; V was cut back by 0 bases and J by 8 bases. The length of the CDR3 is 14 residues. Per germline, CDR1 SQVTM and CDR2 ANQGSEA.

The J gene is TRBJ2-2, the V gene TRBV4-2; tentative D call: TRBD2 (5 bases). The length of the CDR3 is 15 residues. Trimming left V 4 bases short and J 7 bases short, with 16 bases between. CDR1 LGHNA and CDR2 YNFKEQ come from the germline V gene. CDR3 in amino acids: CASSRPRTVGGELFF. CDR3 in DNA: TGTGCCAGCAGCCGCCCGAGGACTGTGGGCGGGGAGCTGTTTTTT.

The rearrangement joins TRBV30 to TRBJ2-1, with a possible D match to TRBD1 (6 bases). The CDR3 spans 13 residues. In germline, CDR1 is GTSNPN, CDR2 SVGIG (reference sequence). The V and J ends lost 3 bases and 4 bases respectively, with 10 bases between them. In nucleotides, the CDR3 is TGTGCCTGGAGCAGGGGACCGTACAATGAGCAGTTCTTC. Translating it yields CAWSRGPYNEQFF. The full variable domain, completed using reference TRBV30 and TRBJ2-1, is SQTIHQWPATLVQPVGSPLSLECTVEGTSNPNLYWYRQAAGRGLQLLFYSVGIGQISSEVPQNLSASRPQDRQFILSSKKLLLSDSGFYLCAWSRGPYNEQFFGPGTRLTVL.

The chain combines TRBV4-2 with TRBJ2-1; TRBD2 is a possible D gene (7 bases). The CDR3 runs 14 residues. Looked up from germline, CDR1 is LGHNA and CDR2 is YNFKEQ. V was clipped by 0 bases and J by 7 bases, with 10 bases between them. Here the CDR3 DNA reads TGTGCCAGCAGCCAAGATAGGGGGGGTAATGAGCAGTTCTTC. This encodes CASSQDRGGNEQFF.

This chain joins TRBV9 and TRBJ2-1; 9 bases line up with TRBD1. Trimming at V came to 1 base and at J to 9 bases, leaving 14 bases not matched to a gene. CDR1 is SGDLS, CDR2 YYNGEE, per germline. There are 17 residues in the CDR3. The CDR3: CASSVSPLDRGGSEQFF. In DNA form, the CDR3 reads TGTGCCAGCAGCGTATCTCCCCTGGACAGGGGAGGGAGTGAGCAGTTCTTC.

This sequence joins TRBV7-8 and TRBJ1-1, with D perhaps TRBD1 (6 bases). V gave up 5 bases and J gave up 1 base, with 20 bases separating them. Germline-derived CDR1 and CDR2 are SGHVS and FQNEAQ. The CDR3 is 17 residues long. The CDR3 protein is CASSQPLRGGGNTEAFF. In nucleotides, the CDR3 is TGTGCCAGCAGCCAGCCTCTGAGGGGGGGAGGGAACACTGAAGCTTTCTTT.

This clone was observed a single time. This chain links TRBV29-1 with TRBJ2-5; tentative D call: TRBD2 (6 bases). The V gene lost 4 bases and the J gene lost 5 bases, with 8 bases spanning the gap. CDR1 and CDR2 from the germline V gene are SQVTM and ANQGSEA. The CDR3 has 11 amino acids. The DNA of the CDR3 is TGCAGCGTTGGGGAGGAGGAGACCCAGTACTTC. It specifies CSVGEEETQYF. The full variable domain, rest sourced from reference TRBV29-1 and TRBJ2-5, is SAVISQKPSRDICQRGTSLTIQCQVDSQVTMMFWYRQQPGQSLTLIATANQGSEATYESGFVIDKFPISRPNLTFSTLTVSNMSPEDSSIYLCSVGEEETQYFGPGTRLLVL.

The gene calls are TRBV6-5 and TRBJ1-4; a possible D gene is TRBD1 (5 bases). The CDR3 contains 13 residues. Germline V gene data show CDR1 as MNHEY and CDR2 as SVGAGI. V lost 2 bases and J lost 8, with 9 bases in between. The CDR3 region has the DNA TGTGCCAGCAGTTACCAGGGTCGGGAAAAACTGTTTTTT. Residues: CASSYQGREKLFF.